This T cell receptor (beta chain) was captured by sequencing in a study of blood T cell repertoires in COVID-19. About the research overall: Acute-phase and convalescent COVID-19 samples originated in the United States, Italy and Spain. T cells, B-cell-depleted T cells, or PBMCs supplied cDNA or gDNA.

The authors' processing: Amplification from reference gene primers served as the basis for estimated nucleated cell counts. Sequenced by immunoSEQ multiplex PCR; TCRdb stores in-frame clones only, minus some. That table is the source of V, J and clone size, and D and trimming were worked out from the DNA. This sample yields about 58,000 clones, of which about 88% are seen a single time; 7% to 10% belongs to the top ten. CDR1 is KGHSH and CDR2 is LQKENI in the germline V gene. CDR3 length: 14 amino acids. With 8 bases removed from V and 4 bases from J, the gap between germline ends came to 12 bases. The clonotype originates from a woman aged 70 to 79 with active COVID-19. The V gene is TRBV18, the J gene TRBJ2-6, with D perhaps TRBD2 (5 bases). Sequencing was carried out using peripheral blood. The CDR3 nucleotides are TGTGCCAGCACGGAGGTACTGGGGGCCAACGTCCTGACTTTC. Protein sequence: CASTEVLGANVLTF.